These 20 T cell receptor beta chains share one sample of origin, sequenced in a study of shared clonotypes between healthy human individuals. The protocol was immunoSEQ multiplex PCR, while the TCRdb copy is restricted to in-frame clones and leaves out a portion. The sample comprises about 2.3 million clones, over 85% of which are singletons, and 0.39% rests with the top ten. The specimen was naive CD4+ T cells from PBMCs. Subset defined: CD45RA+ positively selected. Source of these receptors: a man younger than 30 in good health. Some clones in this sample may be carry-over from other donors' samples.

As concerns this clone: At the DNA level, this CDR3 is encoded by other sequences in the same sample as well. V usage is TRBV18 and J usage is TRBJ2-3; 10 bases map to TRBD2. Germline CDR1 KGHSH, CDR2 LQKENI. Trimming at V came to 2 bases and at J to 2 bases, leaving 4 bases not matched to a gene. CDR3 size: 16 residues. The CDR3 sequence: CASSPIAGGSTDTQYF. CDR3 DNA sequence: TGTGCCAGCTCACCAATAGCGGGAGGCTCCACAGATACGCAGTATTTT.

V is TRBV28 and J is TRBJ2-1; TRBD1 is a possible D gene (6 bases). With 11 bases removed from V and 4 bases from J, the gap between germline ends came to 9 bases. The CDR3 length is 11 residues. Germline V gene sequence: CDR1 MDHEN, CDR2 SYDVKM. CDR3 in amino acids: CAAGQYNEQFF. The CDR3 nucleotides are TGTGCCGCTGGACAGTACAATGAGCAGTTCTTC. The whole variable domain, filled in from reference TRBV28 and TRBJ2-1, reads DVKVTQSSRYLVKRTGEKVFLECVQDMDHENMFWYRQDPGLGLRLIYFSYDVKMKEKGDIPEGYSVSREKKERFSLILESASTNQTSMYLCAAGQYNEQFFGPGTRLTVL.

The gene calls are TRBV19 and TRBJ1-3; the match to TRBD1 covers 9 bases. This CDR3 has 17 amino acids. Germline V gene sequence: CDR1 LNHDA, CDR2 SQIVND (reference sequence). V was clipped by 6 bases and J by 2 bases; unmatched bases: 11. This CDR3 is CASRPRRTGVPGNTIYF. The CDR3 DNA is TGTGCCAGTAGGCCTAGGAGGACAGGGGTCCCTGGAAACACCATATATTTT.

The chain recombines TRBV10-2 with TRBJ1-5; unclear D gene. The length of the CDR3 is 16 residues. The germline V gene has CDR1 WSHSY and CDR2 SAAADI. V lost 6 bases and J 1 base, leaving 16 bases between the germline ends. In DNA, the CDR3 is TGCGCCAGCAGGGAGCTTGGATCCCCCAGCAATCAGCCCCAGCATTTT. This translates into CASRELGSPSNQPQHF.

Here the CDR3 reads CASSDRKNSLFQETQYF. CDR3 coding DNA: TGTGCCAGCAGTGACCGCAAAAACAGCCTATTTCAAGAGACCCAGTACTTC. V gene TRBV6-4 combines with J gene TRBJ2-5; D call uncertain. Looked up from germline, CDR1 is MRHNA and CDR2 is SNTAGT. The V gene lost 2 bases and the J gene lost 2 bases, with 18 bases spanning the gap. The CDR3 runs to 17 residues.

This clone was seen a single time. The chain couples TRBV7-3 to TRBJ2-7, with TRBD1 identical over 7 bases. V lost 5 bases to trimming and J lost 12 bases; unmatched junction nucleotides: 16. The CDR3 length is 14 residues. The germline V gene encodes CDR1 SGHTA and CDR2 FQGTGA. The CDR3 reads CASSPTGEAERVYF. For the CDR3, the DNA is TGTGCCAGCAGCCCCACAGGGGAAGCGGAGAGGGTGTACTTC.

Details on this clone: Other DNA sequences in the sample encode the same CDR3. The chain links TRBV7-3 to TRBJ2-1, with 11 bases matching TRBD2. Germline lookup yields CDR1 SGHTA and CDR2 FQGTGA. The CDR3 is made up of 14 amino acids. V lost 5 bases and J lost 5; bases outside the gene matches: 2. CDR3 in amino acids: CASSLAGGNNEQFF. The DNA for the CDR3 is TGTGCCAGCAGCCTAGCGGGAGGTAACAATGAGCAGTTCTTC.

V usage is TRBV4-2 and J usage is TRBJ2-7, with D tentatively TRBD2 (5 bases). CDR3 length equals 16 residues. Germline loops: CDR1 LGHNA, CDR2 YNFKEQ. V gave up 4 bases and J gave up 0 bases, with 16 bases separating them. Here the CDR3 reads CASSPLRARSSYEQYF. The DNA of the CDR3 is TGTGCCAGCAGCCCCCTGCGGGCCAGGAGCTCCTACGAGCAGTACTTC.

This clone was recorded once. The chain has TRBV11-2 and TRBJ2-3; D possibly corresponds to TRBD2 (5 bases). From germline, CDR1 is SGHAT and CDR2 FQNNGV. This CDR3 is 14 amino acids long. The ends were cut back, 5 bases at V and 1 base at J, with 10 bases in the middle. CDR3 sequence reads: CASSPRRGTDTQYF. CDR3 nucleotides: TGTGCCAGCAGCCCACGGCGGGGCACAGATACGCAGTATTTT.

The chain is built from TRBV7-3 and TRBJ2-5; the D gene is possibly TRBD2 (6 bases). Germline V CDR1 and CDR2: SGHTA, FQGTGA. The CDR3 has 13 residues. The V gene lost 5 bases and the J gene lost 4 bases, with 11 bases spanning the gap. CDR3 sequence reads: CASSNRGGETQYF. The CDR3 bases are TGTGCCAGCAGCAACCGGGGAGGAGAGACCCAGTACTTC. The full variable domain, with the rest looked up from reference TRBV7-3 and TRBJ2-5, is GAGVSQTPSNKVTEKGKYVELRCDPISGHTALYWYRQSLGQGPEFLIYFQGTGAADDSGLPNDRFFAVRPEGSVSTLKIQRTERGDSAVYLCASSNRGGETQYFGPGTRLLVL.

This chain connects TRBV11-2 to TRBJ1-2, with D maybe TRBD1 (5 bases). Looked up from germline, CDR1 is SGHAT and CDR2 is FQNNGV. V lost 5 bases, J lost 1 base, and 20 bases lay in between. CDR3 size: 17 residues. The CDR3 DNA sequence: TGTGCCAGCAGCCCAGTGGCCTCGAGGACACTTAACTATGGCTACACCTTC. It is translated as CASSPVASRTLNYGYTF.

A single count supports this clone. The rearrangement links TRBV5-1 to TRBJ1-3; tentatively, D is TRBD1 (6 bases). CDR1 and CDR2 from the germline V gene are SGHRS and YFSETQ. Trimming took off 4 bases at V and 0 bases at J, with 11 bases between the two ends. The length of the CDR3 is 15 residues. CDR3 nucleotides: TGCGCCAGCAGCCTACAGGGATCCTCTGGAAACACCATATATTTT. Translating it yields CASSLQGSSGNTIYF.

The chain links TRBV10-3 to TRBJ2-3, with 9 bases that match TRBD1. Germline V gene data show CDR1 as ENHRY and CDR2 as SYGVKD. V lost 5 bases to trimming and J lost 1 base; unmatched junction nucleotides: 4. The CDR3 is made up of 15 amino acids. CDR3 nucleotide sequence: TGTGCCATCAGTACAGGGGGCATTGGCACAGATACGCAGTATTTT. Translated: CAISTGGIGTDTQYF.

A few counts support this clone. The chain uses TRBV7-9 and TRBJ1-2, with D possibly being TRBD1 (6 bases). The V end was cut by 7 bases, the J end by 0 bases, with 12 bases between. Germline CDR1 is SEHNR and CDR2 is FQNEAQ (reference sequence). The CDR3 runs to 14 residues. The CDR3 DNA follows: TGTGCCAGCACCCCACAGGGATCTAACTATGGCTACACCTTC. It yields the protein CASTPQGSNYGYTF.

The rearrangement joins TRBV4-2 to TRBJ2-1, with D tentatively TRBD2 (7 bases). This CDR3 is 19 amino acids long. Germline-derived CDR1 and CDR2 are LGHNA and YNFKEQ. V lost 4 bases, J lost 2 bases, and 24 bases lay in between. The CDR3 coding sequence is TGTGCCAGCAGCCCCGAGGGGGGACTACTTTCTTATACCTACAATGAGCAGTTCTTC. Amino acids: CASSPEGGLLSYTYNEQFF.

The J gene is TRBJ2-1, the V gene TRBV7-2; TRBD2 is a possible D gene (6 bases). The CDR3 spans 16 residues. The germline V gene encodes CDR1 SGHTA and CDR2 FQGNSA. V lost 0 bases and J lost 8, with 17 bases in between. CDR3 coding DNA: TGTGCCAGCAGCTTAGCCGGGACTCCAGCCTCAGATGAGCAGTTCTTC. This encodes CASSLAGTPASDEQFF.

The chain is built from TRBV7-3 and TRBJ2-2; 14 bases map to TRBD2. Trimming took 2 bases from V and 6 from J; bases not matched to a gene: 11. This CDR3 contains 19 residues. Looked up from germline, CDR1 is SGHTA and CDR2 is FQGTGA. The CDR3 sequence: CASSLQPPWTSGRSGELFF. The CDR3 DNA reads TGTGCCAGCAGCTTACAGCCCCCGTGGACTAGCGGGAGGTCCGGGGAGCTGTTTTTT.

The chain recombines TRBV7-8 with TRBJ2-7, with D tentatively TRBD2 (6 bases). CDR3 length: 15 residues. Germline lookup yields CDR1 SGHVS and CDR2 FQNEAQ. Trimming took 6 bases from V and 0 from J, leaving 15 bases between them. The CDR3 nucleotides are TGTGCCAGCAGGCGACGCGGGACTGACTCCTACGAGCAGTACTTC. It yields the protein CASRRRGTDSYEQYF.

The J gene is TRBJ2-5, the V gene TRBV2; 11 bases are a match to TRBD1. The CDR3 has 15 residues. Germline lookup yields CDR1 SNHLY and CDR2 FYNNEI. The V gene end was trimmed by 3 bases and the J gene end by 5 bases; junction bases not matched to a gene: 5. In DNA, the CDR3 is TGTGCCAGCAGTGAGGACAGGGGGCATGCTGAGACCCAGTACTTC. It encodes CASSEDRGHAETQYF.

This sequence joins TRBV6-1 and TRBJ1-5; D is unclear. Germline V gene data show CDR1 as MNHNS and CDR2 as SASEGT. CDR3 length: 14 residues. The V end lost 0 bases, the J end lost 9 bases, and 12 bases lay between the germline ends. CDR3 residues: CASSEAAGFRPQHF. CDR3 bases: TGTGCCAGCAGTGAAGCGGCAGGTTTTCGGCCCCAGCATTTT.